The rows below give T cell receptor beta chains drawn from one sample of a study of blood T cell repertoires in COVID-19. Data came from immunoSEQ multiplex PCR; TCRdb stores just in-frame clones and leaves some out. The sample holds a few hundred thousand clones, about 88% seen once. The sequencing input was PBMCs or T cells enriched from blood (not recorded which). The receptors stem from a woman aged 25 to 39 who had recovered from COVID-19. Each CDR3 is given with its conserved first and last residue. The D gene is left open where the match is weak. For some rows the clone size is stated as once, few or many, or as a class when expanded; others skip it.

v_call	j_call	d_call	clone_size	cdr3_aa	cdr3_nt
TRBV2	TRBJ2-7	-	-	CASRNRAYEQYF	TGTGCCAGCAGGAACAGGGCGTACGAGCAGTACTTC
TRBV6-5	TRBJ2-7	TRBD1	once	CASSRTGYEQYF	TGTGCCAGCAGCCGGACAGGCTACGAGCAGTACTTC
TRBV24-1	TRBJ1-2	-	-	CATSDPGLDGYTF	TGTGCCACCAGTGACCCTGGACTAGATGGCTACACCTTC
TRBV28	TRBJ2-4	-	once	CASSSRTPSGIQYF	TGTGCCAGCAGTTCGCGGACTCCCAGTGGCATTCAGTACTTC
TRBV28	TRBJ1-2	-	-	CASTTPSSNYGYTF	TGTGCCAGTACTACCCCGTCCTCTAACTATGGCTACACCTTC
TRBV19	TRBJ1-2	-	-	CASSIETANLLYGYTF	TGTGCCAGTAGTATCGAGACAGCCAACCTCCTCTATGGCTACACCTTC
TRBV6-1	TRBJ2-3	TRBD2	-	CASSDRLAGGYDTQYF	TGTGCCAGCAGTGACCGACTAGCGGGGGGCTACGATACGCAGTATTTT
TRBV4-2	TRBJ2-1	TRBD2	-	CASSQGGSGRDSYNEQFF	TGTGCCAGCAGCCAAGGAGGTAGCGGGAGGGACTCCTACAATGAGCAGTTCTTC
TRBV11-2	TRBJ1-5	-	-	CASSPQQGQPQHF	TGTGCCAGCAGCCCTCAACAGGGTCAGCCCCAGCATTTT
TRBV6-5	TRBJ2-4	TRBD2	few	CASRSVAGGKNIQYF	TGTGCCAGCAGGTCCGTGGCGGGGGGGAAAAACATTCAGTACTTC
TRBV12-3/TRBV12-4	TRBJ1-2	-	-	CASSLELLVGYTF	TGTGCCAGCAGTTTAGAGCTTCTAGTAGGCTACACCTTC
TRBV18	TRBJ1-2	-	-	CASSPQGEDGYTF	TGTGCCAGCTCACCACAGGGAGAGGATGGCTACACCTTC
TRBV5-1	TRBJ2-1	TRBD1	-	CASSLGGTGSYNEQFF	TGCGCCAGCAGCTTGGGCGGGACAGGCTCCTACAATGAGCAGTTCTTC
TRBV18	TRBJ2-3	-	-	CASSIEGRTDTQYF	TGTGCCAGCTCTATAGAGGGCAGGACAGATACGCAGTATTTT
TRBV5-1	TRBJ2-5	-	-	CASSLSGVDWETQYF	TGCGCCAGCAGCTTGTCGGGAGTGGATTGGGAGACCCAGTACTTC
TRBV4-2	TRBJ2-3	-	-	CASSQDFQGTDTQYF	TGTGCCAGCAGCCAAGATTTCCAGGGCACAGATACGCAGTATTTT
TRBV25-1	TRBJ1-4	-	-	CASSPRKGASPNEKLFF	TGTGCCAGCAGTCCTAGGAAAGGGGCATCCCCTAATGAAAAACTGTTTTTT
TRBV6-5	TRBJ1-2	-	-	CASSLSGYTF	TGTGCCAGCAGCTTGTCTGGCTACACCTTC
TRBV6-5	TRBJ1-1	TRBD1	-	CASSYWRGGSEAFF	TGTGCCAGCAGTTATTGGAGAGGGGGCTCTGAAGCTTTCTTT
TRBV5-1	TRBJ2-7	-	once	CASSFGGLYEQYF	TGCGCCAGCAGCTTCGGGGGGCTGTACGAGCAGTACTTC
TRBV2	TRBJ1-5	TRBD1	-	CATRRDRGIRQPQHF	TGTGCCACCCGCCGGGACAGGGGAATCCGCCAGCCCCAGCATTTT
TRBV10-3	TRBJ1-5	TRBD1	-	CATRDRARNQPQHF	TGTGCCACCAGAGACAGGGCTCGCAATCAGCCCCAGCATTTT
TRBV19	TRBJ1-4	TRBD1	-	CASSRDRGQEKLFF	TGTGCCAGTAGTAGGGACAGGGGGCAGGAAAAACTGTTTTTT
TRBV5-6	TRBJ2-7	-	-	CASSRTAGIYEQYF	TGTGCCAGCAGCCGGACTGCGGGAATCTACGAGCAGTACTTC
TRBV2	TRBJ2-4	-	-	CASSVQAIAKNIQYF	TGTGCCAGCAGTGTGCAGGCGATAGCCAAAAACATTCAGTACTTC
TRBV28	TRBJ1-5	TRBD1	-	CASSLDTGVYQPQHF	TGTGCCAGCAGTTTAGATACAGGGGTTTATCAGCCCCAGCATTTT
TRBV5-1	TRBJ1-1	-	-	CASSSFTEAFF	TGCGCCAGCAGCTCCTTCACTGAAGCTTTCTTT
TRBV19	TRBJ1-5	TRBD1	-	CASTDRVPNQPQHF	TGTGCCAGTACGGACAGGGTACCAAATCAGCCCCAGCATTTT
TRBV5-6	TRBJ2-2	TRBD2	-	CASSLELAGVTGELFF	TGTGCCAGCAGCTTGGAACTAGCGGGAGTCACCGGGGAGCTGTTTTTT
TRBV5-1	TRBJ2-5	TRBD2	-	CASSLAGTSRVKETQYF	TGCGCCAGCAGCTTGGCAGGGACTAGCCGCGTTAAAGAGACCCAGTACTTC
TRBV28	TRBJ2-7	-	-	CASSLVAGPTYEQYF	TGTGCCAGCAGTTTGGTTGCGGGACCAACCTACGAGCAGTACTTC
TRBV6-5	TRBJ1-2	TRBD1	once	CASRDWDRNYGYTF	TGTGCCAGCAGGGACTGGGACAGAAACTATGGCTACACCTTC
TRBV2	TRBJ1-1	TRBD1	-	CASTRDSLNTEAFF	TGTGCCAGCACCAGGGACAGCTTGAACACTGAAGCTTTCTTT
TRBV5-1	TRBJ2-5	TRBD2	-	CASSLQLAGPEETQYF	TGCGCCAGCAGCTTGCAACTAGCGGGGCCCGAAGAGACCCAGTACTTC
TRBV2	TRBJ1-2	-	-	CASSQGNGYTF	TGTGCCAGCAGTCAGGGGAATGGCTACACCTTC
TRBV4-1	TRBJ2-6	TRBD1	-	CASSRTGGHGANVLTF	TGCGCCAGCAGCAGGACAGGGGGTCATGGGGCCAACGTCCTGACTTTC
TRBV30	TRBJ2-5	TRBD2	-	CAWSEEASGSSEAETQYF	TGTGCCTGGAGTGAGGAGGCTAGCGGGAGTTCAGAGGCGGAGACCCAGTACTTC
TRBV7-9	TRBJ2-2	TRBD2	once	CASSARLAGIDTGELFF	TGTGCCAGCAGCGCCAGACTAGCGGGAATCGACACCGGGGAGCTGTTTTTT
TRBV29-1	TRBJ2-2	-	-	CSADGSREGFTGELFF	TGCAGCGCAGACGGATCCAGGGAAGGTTTCACCGGGGAGCTGTTTTTT
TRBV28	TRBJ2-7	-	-	CASSTLHGENYEQYF	TGTGCCAGCAGTACCCTTCACGGGGAGAACTACGAGCAGTACTTC
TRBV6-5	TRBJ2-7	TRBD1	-	CASSVGQGIYGEQYF	TGTGCCAGCAGCGTCGGACAGGGGATTTACGGCGAGCAGTACTTC
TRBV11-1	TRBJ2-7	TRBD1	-	CASSLGWTGNYEQYF	TGTGCCAGCAGCTTAGGATGGACAGGAAACTACGAGCAGTACTTC
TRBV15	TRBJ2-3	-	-	CATSRDNAAGLHTDTQYF	TGTGCCACCAGCAGAGATAATGCGGCTGGCCTTCACACAGATACGCAGTATTTT
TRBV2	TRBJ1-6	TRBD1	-	CASRRSGQPNSPLHF	TGTGCCAGCAGGAGGTCGGGACAGCCGAATTCACCCCTCCACTTT
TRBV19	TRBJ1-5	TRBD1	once	CASSIVNAGGYQPQHF	TGTGCCAGTAGTATAGTAAATGCAGGGGGCTATCAGCCCCAGCATTTT
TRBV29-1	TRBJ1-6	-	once	CSVKGQDNSPLHF	TGCAGCGTTAAGGGGCAGGATAATTCACCCCTCCACTTT
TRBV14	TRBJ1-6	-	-	CASSLAGRDSPLHF	TGTGCCAGCAGCCTCGCCGGGAGGGATTCACCCCTCCACTTT
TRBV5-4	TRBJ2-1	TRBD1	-	CASSLGGTGGNEQFF	TGTGCCAGCAGCTTGGGTGGGACAGGGGGGAATGAGCAGTTCTTC
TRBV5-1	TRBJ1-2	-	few	CASSRGSGYTF	TGCGCCAGCAGCAGGGGCTCGGGCTACACCTTC
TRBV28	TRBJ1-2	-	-	CASTLQGNYGYTF	TGTGCCAGCACGCTACAGGGAAACTATGGCTACACCTTC
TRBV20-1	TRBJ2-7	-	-	CSASRGDRFYYEQYF	TGCAGTGCTAGTCGGGGGGACAGGTTTTACTACGAGCAGTACTTC
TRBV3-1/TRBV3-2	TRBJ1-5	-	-	CASSQAVGNQPQHF	TGTGCCAGCAGCCAAGCAGTGGGCAATCAGCCCCAGCATTTT
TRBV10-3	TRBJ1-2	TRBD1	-	CAITKGATNYGYTF	TGTGCCATCACCAAGGGGGCGACCAACTATGGCTACACCTTC
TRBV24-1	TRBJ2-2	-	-	CATSGGPLDSGELFF	TGTGCCACCAGTGGGGGGCCGCTTGACTCCGGGGAGCTGTTTTTT
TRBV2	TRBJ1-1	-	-	CASSEMEGKAEAFF	TGTGCCAGCAGTGAAATGGAGGGGAAGGCTGAAGCTTTCTTT